This T cell receptor beta chain comes out of a study of T cell repertoires in cytomegalovirus infection. For the study at large: Public TCR beta signature analysis indicated the presence of both CMV infection and matching HLA type.

The CDR3 is 13 amino acids. V was pared by 5 bases and J by 8 bases, with 15 bases between. Study observations and caveats: In two of eight donors, the top clonotype was HLA-C-restricted CMV-specific. The cumulative frequency of public TCR beta families distinguished individuals who carried CMV together with the relevant HLA.

The table lists this clonotype with many counts. The target antigen is unknown. TCRdb called the reads again in MiXCR, with one record for every CDR3 protein. The sample holds 300,000 to 400,000 distinct CDR3 sequences, approximately 9.5% seen once. The V call is TRBV12-3 or TRBV12-4, the J call TRBJ1-1; a possible D gene is TRBD1 (6 bases). Sequenced material: PBMCs. The receptor comes from a human donor in good health (CMV status not recorded). Some clones in this sample may be carry-over from other donors' samples. The CDR3 is CASSRDIPREAFF. CDR3 coding DNA: TGTGCCAGCAGTCGGGACATACCCCGGGAAGCTTTCTTT.